This T cell receptor (beta chain) was recovered during a study of T cell responses to AZD1222 COVID-19 vaccine. Study conclusions and caveats: Seropositive at baseline were only a handful of AZD1222 recipients. None of the repertoires were sampled until the peak T cell response had passed. Elevations in Spike-specific TCR breadth and depth followed administration of two AZD1222 doses.

With regard to this clone: The antigen is not known.

Samples with a second dose at about 4 or about 12 weeks were pooled together. CDR1 is MGHRA and CDR2 is YSYEKL in the germline V gene. CDR3 length: 16 amino acids. With 0 bases clipped from V and 6 bases from J, the junction kept 6 bases outside the gene matches. Some clones are missing from TCRdb's copy, which holds only in-frame ones; the method was immunoSEQ multiplex PCR. The sample lists around 130,000 clones; 90% to 95% were seen once. The chain has TRBV4-1 and TRBJ2-3; 10 bases fit TRBD2. This TCR derives from an adult who received the AZD1222 COVID-19 vaccine. Sequencing used peripheral blood, obtained 28 days after the second AZD1222 dose. The CDR3: CASSQDSASGGDTQYF. CDR3 DNA sequence: TGCGCCAGCAGCCAAGACTCGGCTAGCGGGGGTGATACGCAGTATTTT.